Included here is one TCR beta chain sequence, with context. These data are taken from a study of T cell changes during pregnancy in multiple sclerosis. Data came from immunoSEQ multiplex PCR; TCRdb stores just in-frame clones and leaves some out. Of roughly 38,000 clones in the sample, about nine tenths were seen once. The CDR3 spans 14 residues. Trimming at V came to 4 bases and at J to 7 bases, leaving 4 bases not matched to a gene. From germline, CDR1 is MDHEN and CDR2 SYDVKM. The material was CD4+ T cells from peripheral blood mononuclear cells, obtained in the second trimester of pregnancy. This sequence originates from a female donor in good health, enrolled as a control in a pregnancy study. The V gene is TRBV28, the J gene TRBJ2-1; TRBD1 matches at 10 bases. The CDR3 here is CASSSWTGGNEQFF. Written as DNA, the CDR3 is TGTGCCAGCAGTTCTTGGACAGGGGGGAATGAGCAGTTCTTC.